This TCR beta chain derives from a study of blood T cell repertoires in COVID-19. This table comes from immunoSEQ multiplex PCR, and its TCRdb copy is limited to in-frame clones, with some not included. Of 290,000 or so clones in the sample, approximately 92% were seen once. Germline values: CDR1 LNHDA, CDR2 SQIVND (reference sequence). The junction had 1 base not matched to a gene; V was cut back by 5 bases and J by 4 bases. The CDR3 contains 14 residues. Participants came from under 30 US areas, aged about 18 to 89 years. Two negative PCRs, clearance, or symptom resolution characterized the recovered Cohort 3 donors.

The origin of this receptor is a woman in her twenties or thirties who had recovered from COVID-19. This chain uses TRBV19 with TRBJ2-3; 12 nucleotides agree with TRBD2. The sequencing input was PBMCs or T cells enriched from blood (not recorded which). Here the CDR3 DNA reads TGTGCCAGTAGTGCTAGCGGGAGGGCAGATACGCAGTATTTT. This gives the protein CASSASGRADTQYF.